This paragraph reports one T cell receptor (beta chain). This receptor's antigen is unknown. No much larger clone is present one base from it, and per-base qualities are unavailable. The sample comes from a study of OX40 agonist ivuxolimab in advanced cancers. With regard to the full study: Ivuxolimab was an agonistic, fully human IgG2 monoclonal antibody directed against OX40 (CD134), a costimulatory receptor. Partial responses were achieved by three dose-escalation patients, of whom one had hepatocellular carcinoma and two had cutaneous melanoma. Patients were allowed to have had prior anti-PD-1, anti-PD-L1 or anti-CTLA-4 therapy, and 30% to 50% of the dose-escalation patients had previously received checkpoint inhibitors. The point of sequencing TCRbeta in the periphery was to test whether ivuxolimab changed TCR sequence diversity and drove clonal T-cell expansion. The paper describes the monotherapy dose-escalation part (N of about 55 patients) of the phase I trial of ivuxolimab. Intravenous ivuxolimab was administered to patients every 2 weeks at six dose levels: 0.01, 0.1, 0.3, 1.5, 3 and 10 mg/kg. A male proportion of 75% to 85% and a mean age of 60 years, ranging from roughly 23 to 85, were recorded for the dose-escalation cohort. Of the roughly 52 dose-escalation patients, hepatocellular carcinoma was present in about 20, melanoma in roughly 15, renal cell carcinoma in 9 and head and neck cancer in 9. General conclusions and limits of the study: Low levels of normalized T-cell clonal expansion were also shown by some nonresponding patients. The antigen specificity of the peripheral T cells that underwent clonal expansion was not determined. After ivuxolimab, expanded clones were on average more numerous among CD8+ T cells than among CD4+ T cells. In the 0.1-3.0 mg/kg groups, partial responders had among the lowest normalized peripheral clonal expansion, particularly in CD8+ T cells. At doses of 0.1 to 3.0 mg/kg, clonal expansion of both CD4+ and CD8+ T cells in blood was seen between baseline and week 6.

The CDR3 starts with the cysteine, ends with the phenylalanine, and has 14 residues. Only the CDR3 part of the read is kept: 42 bases, read in frame from the first base. The trim is 1 base for V and 2 bases for J, with a gap of 8 bases between the germline ends. The germline V gene gives CDR1 as WSHSY and CDR2 as SAAADI. The trial excluded patients who had a history of autoimmune disease or were on systemic immunosuppression. Peripheral blood for TCR sequencing was drawn from every dose cohort at baseline, at cycle 4 day 1 and at cycle 7 day 1. Samples were obtained from an open-label, multicenter, first-in-human phase I dose-escalation trial of ivuxolimab. Adults with locally advanced or metastatic melanoma, renal cell, hepatocellular, or head and neck squamous cell carcinoma were enrolled in the trial. CD4+ and CD8+ T cells were sorted separately from peripheral blood before TCR sequencing. Genomic DNA was extracted from sorted cells for sequencing of the TCRbeta CDR3 region. TCRbeta CDR3 regions were sequenced using the immunoSEQ Assay. In TCRdb, the immuneACCESS table is reduced to in-frame sequences with V and J assigned. These tables do not hold every clone; where another copy was compared, an unresolved V gene accounts for under half, and the others remain unexplained. The sample table records about 68,000 clones; more than 70% of these occur just once. The top ten clonotypes cover under 7.5% of the sample.

The chain links TRBV10-2 with TRBJ1-2; a weak D assignment points to TRBD1 (5 bases agree). The input for sequencing was CD4+ or CD8+ T cells sorted from blood, taken in a trial of the OX40 agonist ivuxolimab. The source of this sequence is an adult with an advanced solid tumor such as melanoma, head and neck, liver or kidney cancer. Read as DNA, the sequence is TGCGCCAGCAGTGAGTTCAGGGAAAACTATGGCTACACCTTC. This gives the protein CASSEFRENYGYTF.